One and the same sample provided the 7 T cell receptor beta chains below, sequenced in a study of blood T cell repertoires in COVID-19. Assay: immunoSEQ multiplex PCR; the TCRdb copy retains only in-frame clones and omits some. The sample shows just over 250,000 clones, roughly 86% of them seen only once. The sequenced sample consisted of peripheral blood. Receptors were obtained from a man in his forties or fifties who had recovered from COVID-19.

The chain carries TRBV27 and TRBJ1-5; 10 bases agree with TRBD1. In germline, CDR1 is MNHEY, CDR2 SMNVEV (reference sequence). Trimming at V came to 4 bases and at J to 2 bases, leaving 8 bases not matched to a gene. The CDR3 has 17 residues. The CDR3 is CASSSLGQGYGNQPQHF. The CDR3 nucleotides are TGTGCCAGCAGTTCCCTGGGACAGGGGTACGGCAATCAGCCCCAGCATTTT.

The chain links TRBV4-1 to TRBJ1-4; unclear D gene. This CDR3 spans 14 amino acids. The germline V gene has CDR1 MGHRA and CDR2 YSYEKL. V was trimmed by 4 bases and J by 4 bases, leaving 10 bases between them. CDR3 sequence (DNA): TGCGCCAGCAGCCCCTTCGGGTTTAATGAAAAACTGTTTTTT. It translates to CASSPFGFNEKLFF.

This chain joins TRBV6-2 or TRBV6-3 and TRBJ2-6, with 8 nucleotides matching TRBD2. J gave up 0 bases and V 2 bases, and 3 bases lay outside the gene matches. This CDR3 region has 17 residues. CDR1 and CDR2 (germline): MNHEY, SVGEGT. The CDR3 DNA reads TGTGCCAGCAGTTACCTAGCGGGCCTCTCTGGGGCCAACGTCCTGACTTTC. This sequence encodes CASSYLAGLSGANVLTF.

The chain joins TRBV10-3 to TRBJ1-2, with D hard to call. V shed 0 bases and J shed 8 bases, with 7 bases lying between them. The length of the CDR3 is 12 residues. Germline CDR1 is ENHRY and CDR2 is SYGVKD. CDR3 in amino acids: CAISESTGGYTF. CDR3 bases: TGTGCCATCAGTGAGTCAACGGGGGGCTACACCTTC.

This clone showed up just a few times. The chain has TRBV4-2 and TRBJ2-7, with TRBD1 identical over 7 bases. CDR1 is LGHNA and CDR2 is YNFKEQ in the germline V gene. After removal of 6 bases from V and 7 bases from J, the junction contained 15 bases not matched to a gene. There are 15 residues in the CDR3. CDR3 loop: CASRRTGDNKGEQYF. The CDR3 nucleotides read TGTGCCAGCAGAAGAACAGGGGACAATAAAGGGGAGCAGTACTTC.

The chain carries TRBV6-2 or TRBV6-3 and TRBJ1-6; D gene ambiguous. V lost 0 bases and J lost 4, with 4 bases in between. Germline assignment: CDR1 MNHEY and CDR2 SVGEGT. The CDR3 runs 14 residues. The CDR3 DNA follows: TGTGCCAGCAGTTACTCCGGGTATAATTCACCCCTCCACTTT. It translates to CASSYSGYNSPLHF.

CDR3 amino acids: CASSEPSGGRPTEAFF. The CDR3 DNA sequence: TGTGCCAGCAGCGAGCCCTCTGGGGGCCGGCCCACTGAAGCTTTCTTT. The chain is built from TRBV9 and TRBJ1-1; TRBD1 might be the D (6 bases). Germline V CDR1 and CDR2: SGDLS, YYNGEE. Trimming stripped 3 bases from V and 4 bases from J, with 19 bases between. This CDR3 has 16 residues.